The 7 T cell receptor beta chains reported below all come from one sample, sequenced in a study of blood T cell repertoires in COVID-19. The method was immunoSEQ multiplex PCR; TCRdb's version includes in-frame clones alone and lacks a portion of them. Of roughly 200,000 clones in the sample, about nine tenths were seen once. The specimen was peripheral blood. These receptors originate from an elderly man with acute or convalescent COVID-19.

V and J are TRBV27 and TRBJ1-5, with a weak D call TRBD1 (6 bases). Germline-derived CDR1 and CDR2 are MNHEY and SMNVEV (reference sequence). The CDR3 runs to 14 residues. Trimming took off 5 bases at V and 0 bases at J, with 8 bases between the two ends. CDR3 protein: CASSRQDSNQPQHF. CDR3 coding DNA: TGTGCCAGCAGTCGACAGGATAGCAATCAGCCCCAGCATTTT.

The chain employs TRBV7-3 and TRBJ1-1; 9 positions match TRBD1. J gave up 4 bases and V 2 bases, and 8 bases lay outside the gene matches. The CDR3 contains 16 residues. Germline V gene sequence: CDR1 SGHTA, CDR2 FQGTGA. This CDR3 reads CASSLGTQGASTEAFF. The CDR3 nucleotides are TGTGCCAGCAGCTTAGGGACACAGGGGGCCAGCACTGAAGCTTTCTTT.

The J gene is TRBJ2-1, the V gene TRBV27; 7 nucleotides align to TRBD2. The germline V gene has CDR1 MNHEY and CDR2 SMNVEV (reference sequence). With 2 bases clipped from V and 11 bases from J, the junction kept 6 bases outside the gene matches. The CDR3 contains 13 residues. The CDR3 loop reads CASSLDPGGQQFF. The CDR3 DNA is TGTGCCAGCAGTTTAGACCCGGGAGGCCAGCAGTTCTTC.

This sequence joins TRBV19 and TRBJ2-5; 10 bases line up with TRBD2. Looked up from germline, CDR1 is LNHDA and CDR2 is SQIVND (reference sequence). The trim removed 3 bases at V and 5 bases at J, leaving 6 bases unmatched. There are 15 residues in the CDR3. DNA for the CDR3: TGTGCCAGTAGTATGGCTAGCGGGAGAGGGGAGACCCAGTACTTC. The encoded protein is CASSMASGRGETQYF.

CDR3 sequence reads: CASSSRTGGLVDTQYF. The CDR3 DNA follows: TGTGCCAGCAGCTCCCGGACAGGGGGCCTGGTAGATACGCAGTATTTT. The chain employs TRBV4-2 and TRBJ2-3; 11 bases align to TRBD1. Germline CDR1 is LGHNA and CDR2 is YNFKEQ. The ends lost 5 bases at V and 5 bases at J; junction bases unmatched: 9. The CDR3 loop spans 16 amino acids.

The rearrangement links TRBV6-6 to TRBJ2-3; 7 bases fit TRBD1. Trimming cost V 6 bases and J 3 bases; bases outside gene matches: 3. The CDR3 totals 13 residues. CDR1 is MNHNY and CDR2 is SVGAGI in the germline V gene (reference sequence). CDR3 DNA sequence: TGTGCCAGCAGCAGGGGGTGGACAGATACGCAGTATTTT. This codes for CASSRGWTDTQYF.

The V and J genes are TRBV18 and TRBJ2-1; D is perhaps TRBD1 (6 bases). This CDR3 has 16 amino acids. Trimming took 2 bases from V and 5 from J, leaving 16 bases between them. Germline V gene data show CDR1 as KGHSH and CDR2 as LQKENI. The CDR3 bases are TGTGCCAGCTCACCAGTGGTGCAGGGGAACCACAATGAGCAGTTCTTC. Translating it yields CASSPVVQGNHNEQFF.